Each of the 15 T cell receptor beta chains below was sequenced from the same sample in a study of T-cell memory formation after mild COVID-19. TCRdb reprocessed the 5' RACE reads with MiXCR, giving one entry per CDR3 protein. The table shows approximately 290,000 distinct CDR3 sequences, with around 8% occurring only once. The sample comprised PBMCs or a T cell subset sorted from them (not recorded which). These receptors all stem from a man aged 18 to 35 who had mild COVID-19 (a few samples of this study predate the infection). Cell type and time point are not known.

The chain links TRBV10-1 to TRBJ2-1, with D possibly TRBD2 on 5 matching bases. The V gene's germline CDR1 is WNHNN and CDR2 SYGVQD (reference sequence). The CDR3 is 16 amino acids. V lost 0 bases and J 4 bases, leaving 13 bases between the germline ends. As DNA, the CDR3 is TGCGCCAGCAGTGAGTCGAGCGGCAGAAGGTACAATGAGCAGTTCTTC. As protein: CASSESSGRRYNEQFF.

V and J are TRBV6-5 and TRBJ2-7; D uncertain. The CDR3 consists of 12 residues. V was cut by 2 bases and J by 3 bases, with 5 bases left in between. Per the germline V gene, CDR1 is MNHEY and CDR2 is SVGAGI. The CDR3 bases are TGTGCCAGCAGTTACGACGGCTACGAGCAGTACGTC. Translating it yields CASSYDGYEQYV.

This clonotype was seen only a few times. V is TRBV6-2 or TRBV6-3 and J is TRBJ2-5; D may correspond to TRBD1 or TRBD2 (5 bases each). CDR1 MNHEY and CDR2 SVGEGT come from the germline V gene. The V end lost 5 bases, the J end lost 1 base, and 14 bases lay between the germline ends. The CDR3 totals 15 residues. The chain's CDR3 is CASSRPPGTQETQYF. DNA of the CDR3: TGTGCCAGCAGTCGACCCCCGGGGACCCAAGAGACCCAGTACTTC.

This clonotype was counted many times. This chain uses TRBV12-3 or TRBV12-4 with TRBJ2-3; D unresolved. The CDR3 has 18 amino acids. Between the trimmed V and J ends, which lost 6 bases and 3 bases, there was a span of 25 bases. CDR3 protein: CASRYKTGPLGPTDTQYF. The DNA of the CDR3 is TGTGCCAGCAGATACAAAACCGGGCCGCTCGGGCCTACAGATACGCAGTATTTT.

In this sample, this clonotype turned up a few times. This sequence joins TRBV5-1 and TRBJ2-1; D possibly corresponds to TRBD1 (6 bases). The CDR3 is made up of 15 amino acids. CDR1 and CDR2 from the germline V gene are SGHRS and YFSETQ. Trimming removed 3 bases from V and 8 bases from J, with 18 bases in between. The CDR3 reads CASSSQGPGRYEQFF. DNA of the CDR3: TGCGCCAGCAGCTCACAGGGACCCGGGCGGTATGAGCAGTTCTTC.

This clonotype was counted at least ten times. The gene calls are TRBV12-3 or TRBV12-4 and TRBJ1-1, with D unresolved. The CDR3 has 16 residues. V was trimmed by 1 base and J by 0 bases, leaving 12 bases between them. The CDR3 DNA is TGTGCCAGCAGTTTAGGGCAATACACGATGAACACTGAAGCTTTCTTT. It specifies CASSLGQYTMNTEAFF.

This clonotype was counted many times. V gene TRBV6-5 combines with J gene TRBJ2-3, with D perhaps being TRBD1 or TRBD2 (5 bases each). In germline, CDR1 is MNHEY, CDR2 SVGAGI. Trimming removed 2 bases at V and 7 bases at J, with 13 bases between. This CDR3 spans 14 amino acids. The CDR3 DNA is TGTGCCAGCAGTTACGGGGGTCCCACCCATACGCAGTATTTT. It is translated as CASSYGGPTHTQYF.

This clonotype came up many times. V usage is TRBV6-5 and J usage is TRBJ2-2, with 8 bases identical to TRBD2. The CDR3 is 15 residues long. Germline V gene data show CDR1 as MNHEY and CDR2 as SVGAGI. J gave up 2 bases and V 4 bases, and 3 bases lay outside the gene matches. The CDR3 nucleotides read TGTGCCAGCAGTTCGGGGGGGGTAAACACCGGGGAGCTGTTTTTT. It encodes CASSSGGVNTGELFF.

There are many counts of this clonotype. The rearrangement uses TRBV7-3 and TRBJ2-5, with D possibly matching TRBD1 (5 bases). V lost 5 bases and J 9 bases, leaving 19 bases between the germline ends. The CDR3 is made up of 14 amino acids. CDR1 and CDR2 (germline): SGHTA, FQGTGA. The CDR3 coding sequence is TGTGCCAGCAGCCAAGAGTGGCAGGGAATGCCCCAGTACTTC. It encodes CASSQEWQGMPQYF.

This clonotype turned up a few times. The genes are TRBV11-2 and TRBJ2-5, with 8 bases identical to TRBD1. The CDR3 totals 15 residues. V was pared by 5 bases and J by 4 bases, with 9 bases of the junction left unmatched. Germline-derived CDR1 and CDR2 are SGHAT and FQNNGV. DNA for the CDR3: TGTGCCAGCAGCCTACGACAGGGGATGGGAGAGACCCAGTACTTC. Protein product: CASSLRQGMGETQYF.

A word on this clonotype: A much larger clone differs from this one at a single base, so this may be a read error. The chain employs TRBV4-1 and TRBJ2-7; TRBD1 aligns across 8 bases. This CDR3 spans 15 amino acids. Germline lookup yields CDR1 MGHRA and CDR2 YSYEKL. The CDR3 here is CAGSPQRDRYYEQYF. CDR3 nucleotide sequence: TGCGCCGGCAGCCCCCAACGGGACAGGTATTACGAGCAGTACTTC.

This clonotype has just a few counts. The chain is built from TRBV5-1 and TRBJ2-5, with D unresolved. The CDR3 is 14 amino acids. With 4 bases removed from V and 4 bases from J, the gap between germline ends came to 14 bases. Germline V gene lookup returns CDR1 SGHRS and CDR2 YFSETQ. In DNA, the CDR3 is TGCGCCAGCAGCCCGGAATGGGCAATAGAGACCCAGTACTTC. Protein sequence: CASSPEWAIETQYF.

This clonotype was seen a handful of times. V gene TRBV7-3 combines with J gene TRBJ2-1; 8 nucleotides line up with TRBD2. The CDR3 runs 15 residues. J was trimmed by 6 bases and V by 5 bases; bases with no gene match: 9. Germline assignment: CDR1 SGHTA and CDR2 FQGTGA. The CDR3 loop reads CASSRTSSGGNEQFF. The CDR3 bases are TGTGCCAGCAGCCGGACTTCAAGCGGGGGCAATGAGCAGTTCTTC.

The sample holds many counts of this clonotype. CDR3 in amino acids: CASSKGLSGSSYEQYF. The DNA for the CDR3 is TGTGCCAGCAGCAAAGGCCTGTCGGGGAGCTCCTACGAGCAGTACTTC. V is TRBV21-1 and J is TRBJ2-7; TRBD1, the table's D call, lacks a check against the DNA. TRBV21-1 is shown as a pseudogene. The CDR3 covers 16 residues.

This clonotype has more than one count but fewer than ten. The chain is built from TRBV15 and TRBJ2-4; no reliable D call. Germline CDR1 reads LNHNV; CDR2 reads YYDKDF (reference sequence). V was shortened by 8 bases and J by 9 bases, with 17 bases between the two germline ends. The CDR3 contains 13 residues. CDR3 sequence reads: CATCDPPSGIQYF. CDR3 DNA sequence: TGTGCCACCTGCGACCCTCCCTCCGGCATTCAGTACTTC. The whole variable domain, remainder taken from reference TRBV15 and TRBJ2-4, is DAMVIQNPRYQVTQFGKPVTLSCSQTLNHNVMYWYQQKSSQAPKLLFHYYDKDFNNEADTPDNFQSRRPNTSFCFLDIRSPGLGDTAMYLCATCDPPSGIQYFGAGTRLSVL.